The rows below give T cell receptor beta chains drawn from one sample of a study of CD8 T cells in ankylosing spondylitis. TCRdb used MiXCR to reprocess the 5' RACE reads, holding one entry per CDR3 protein. The sample carries roughly 400,000 distinct CDR3 sequences, about 20% recorded once. Sequences were obtained from blood, either unsorted or a sorted T cell fraction (not recorded which). The receptors originated from a male donor with ankylosing spondylitis. Each CDR3 is given with its conserved first and last residue. Each record gives: V gene, clone size, J gene, D gene, CDR3 DNA, CDR3 protein. The D gene is left open where the match is weak. A clone size is listed for some rows: how often the clone was seen (once, few, many), or a class if it is expanded.

TRBV28	NA	TRBJ1-6	TRBD1	TGTGCCAGCAGTTCCCCCAGGGGGATCCCGAATTCACCCCTCCACTTT	CASSSPRGIPNSPLHF
TRBV4-1	NA	TRBJ2-4	TRBD2	TGCGCCAGCAGCCTGAGGACTAGCGGGAGGGGAGTAAATTTGGGGCCTCAGTACTTC	CASSLRTSGRGVNLGPQYF
TRBV5-1	NA	TRBJ2-7	NA	TGCGCCAGCAGCGCTCAACAGGGTTCCTACGAGCAGTACTTC	CASSAQQGSYEQYF
TRBV11-2	NA	TRBJ2-2	NA	TGTGCCAGCAGCTTGGTTGGGACGGAGAACACCGGGGAGCTGTTTTTT	CASSLVGTENTGELFF
TRBV20-1	few	TRBJ1-1	TRBD1	TGCAGTGCTAGAGAGACGGGACAGGGCGACACTGAAGCTTTCTTT	CSARETGQGDTEAFF
TRBV19	NA	TRBJ1-5	NA	TGTGCCAGTAATACGGGGGATCAGCCCCAGCATTTT	CASNTGDQPQHF
TRBV9	NA	TRBJ2-3	TRBD1	TGTGCCAGCAGCCCGGGACAGGGTCGGGATACGCAGTATTTT	CASSPGQGRDTQYF
TRBV28	few	TRBJ1-6	NA	TGTGCCAGCAGGTCAACGGGGGCTGGGTCACCCCTCCACTTT	CASRSTGAGSPLHF
TRBV3-1	NA	TRBJ2-2	NA	TGTGCCAGCAGCCAATTTAGCACCGGGGAGCTGTTTTTT	CASSQFSTGELFF
TRBV12-3/TRBV12-4	few	TRBJ2-7	NA	TGTGCCAGCAGTTTGGCCGCGACCTACGAGCAGTACTTC	CASSLAATYEQYF
TRBV29-1	NA	TRBJ2-7	TRBD1	TGCAGCGTTGTTACAGGGGGCGCAACCTACGAGCAGTACTTC	CSVVTGGATYEQYF
TRBV28	NA	TRBJ2-3	NA	TGTGCCAGCAGTTTAATTGAGTCCCCAGATACGCAGTATTTT	CASSLIESPDTQYF
TRBV7-9	NA	TRBJ1-2	TRBD1	TGTGCCAGCAGCTTAGCAAACAGGGGGACCAACTATGGCTACACCTTC	CASSLANRGTNYGYTF
TRBV6-2/TRBV6-3	few	TRBJ2-3	NA	TGTGCCAGCAGTTACGTTAGAGGGAGGCCGTATTTT	CASSYVRGRPYF
TRBV9	few	TRBJ1-4	NA	TGTGCCAGCAGCGTTCAGGGCTTTGGGGAAAAACTGTTTTTT	CASSVQGFGEKLFF
TRBV29-1	few	TRBJ2-2	NA	TGCAGCGTTGGGAGTCAGGGCTGGGACACCGGGGAGCTGTTTTTT	CSVGSQGWDTGELFF
TRBV3-1	few	TRBJ2-7	TRBD2	TGTGCCAGCAGCCTAGCGGGAGGGCCCGCCGAGCAGTACTTC	CASSLAGGPAEQYF
TRBV20-1	NA	TRBJ1-1	TRBD1	TGCAGTGCCCCGGGACAGGGGATGACTGAAGCTTTCTTT	CSAPGQGMTEAFF
TRBV28	NA	TRBJ2-7	NA	TGTGCCAGCAGTTTCCCGATGGCGGGGACAAACTACGAGCAGTACTTC	CASSFPMAGTNYEQYF
TRBV5-1	few	TRBJ2-1	TRBD2	TGCGCCAGCAGCTTGGACCATGGTCCCGGTAGCGGGTACTACAATGAGCAGTTCTTC	CASSLDHGPGSGYYNEQFF
TRBV25-1	NA	TRBJ2-1	NA	TGTGCCAGCAGGGGGGGGCCTGGGAATGAGCAGTTCTTC	CASRGGPGNEQFF
TRBV24-1	NA	TRBJ2-1	TRBD2	TGTGCCACCAGTGATTTATTAGCGGGCTACAATGAGCAGTTCTTC	CATSDLLAGYNEQFF
TRBV27	NA	TRBJ2-7	TRBD2	TGTGCCAGCAGTTTAGTCGGACTAGCAGATCGGTACGAGCAGTACTTC	CASSLVGLADRYEQYF
TRBV6-1	NA	TRBJ2-3	NA	TGTGCCAGCAGTCGCGCATCGGGACAAAATACGCAGTATTTT	CASSRASGQNTQYF
TRBV20-1	few	TRBJ2-7	TRBD2	TGCAGTGCTACAAAACTAGCGGGAGTTAGAGAGCAGTACTTC	CSATKLAGVREQYF
TRBV12-3/TRBV12-4	few	TRBJ2-1	NA	TGTGCCAGCAGTGGCCTGAGCAATGAGCAGTTCTTC	CASSGLSNEQFF
TRBV5-1	NA	TRBJ2-3	NA	TGCGCCAGCAGAGGGGGGGTCGGGACAGAGTGGACAGATACGCAGTATTTT	CASRGGVGTEWTDTQYF